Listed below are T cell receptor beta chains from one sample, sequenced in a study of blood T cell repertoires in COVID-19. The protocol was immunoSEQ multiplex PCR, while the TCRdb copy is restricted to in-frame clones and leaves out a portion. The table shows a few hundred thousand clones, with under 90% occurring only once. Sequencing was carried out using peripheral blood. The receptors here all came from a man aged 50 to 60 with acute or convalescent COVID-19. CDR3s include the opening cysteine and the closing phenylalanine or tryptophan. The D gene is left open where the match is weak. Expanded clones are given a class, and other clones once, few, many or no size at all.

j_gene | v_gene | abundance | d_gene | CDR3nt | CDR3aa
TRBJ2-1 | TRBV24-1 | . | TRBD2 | TGTGCCACCAGTGATTTGGGGAGGGGAGGGCAGTTCTTC | CATSDLGRGGQFF
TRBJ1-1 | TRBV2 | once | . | TGTGCCAGCAGTGAAGCGCTTCTTGGGAGCCACACTGAAGCTTTCTTT | CASSEALLGSHTEAFF
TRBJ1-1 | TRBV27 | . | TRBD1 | TGTGCCAGCAGGACAGGGACCAACTTTCGTGGCACTGAAGCTTTCTTT | CASRTGTNFRGTEAFF
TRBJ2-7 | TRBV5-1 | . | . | TGCGCCAGCAGCTTGGGTGACAACTCCTACGAGCAGTACTTC | CASSLGDNSYEQYF
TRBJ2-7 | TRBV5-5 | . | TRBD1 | TGTGCCAGCAGCATATCCCCGGGACAGGGTTACGAGCAGTACTTC | CASSISPGQGYEQYF
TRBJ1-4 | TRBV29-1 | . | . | TGCAGCGCCGGAGGGAGGGGGGAAAAACTGTTTTTT | CSAGGRGEKLFF
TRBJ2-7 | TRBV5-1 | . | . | TGCGCCAGCAGCTCTGGGGCAGGGAATTCGTACGAGCAGTACTTC | CASSSGAGNSYEQYF
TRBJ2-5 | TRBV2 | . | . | TGTGCCAGCACCGGACAGATCCAAGAGACCCAGTACTTC | CASTGQIQETQYF
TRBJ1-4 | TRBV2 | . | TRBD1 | TGTGCCAGCAGTGGGCACGGGACAGCTAATGAAAAACTGTTTTTT | CASSGHGTANEKLFF
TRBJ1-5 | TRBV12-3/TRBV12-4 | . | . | TGTGCCAGCAGTTTGGGGGGGGGTAAGCCCCAGCATTTT | CASSLGGGKPQHF
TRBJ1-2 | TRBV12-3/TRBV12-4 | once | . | TGTGCCAGCAGTTTCGACCCCAGGGGCGGCTACACCTTC | CASSFDPRGGYTF
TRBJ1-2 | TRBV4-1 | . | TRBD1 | TGCGCCAGCAGCCACCCGGACAGGGTGAGAAACTATGGCTACACCTTC | CASSHPDRVRNYGYTF
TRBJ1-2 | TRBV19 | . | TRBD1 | TGTGCCAGTTCCGGGACAGGAGGGTATGGCTACACCTTC | CASSGTGGYGYTF
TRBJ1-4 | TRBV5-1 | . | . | TGCGCCAGCAGGGGGGGAAATGAAAAACTGTTTTTT | CASRGGNEKLFF
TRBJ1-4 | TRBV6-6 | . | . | TGTGCCAGCAGTCGCCCGAATGAAAAACTGTTTTTT | CASSRPNEKLFF
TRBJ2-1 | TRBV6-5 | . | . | TGTGCCAGCCGCCAGACAGGGACTTTTACAATGAGTCAGTTCTTC | CASRQTGTFTMSQFF